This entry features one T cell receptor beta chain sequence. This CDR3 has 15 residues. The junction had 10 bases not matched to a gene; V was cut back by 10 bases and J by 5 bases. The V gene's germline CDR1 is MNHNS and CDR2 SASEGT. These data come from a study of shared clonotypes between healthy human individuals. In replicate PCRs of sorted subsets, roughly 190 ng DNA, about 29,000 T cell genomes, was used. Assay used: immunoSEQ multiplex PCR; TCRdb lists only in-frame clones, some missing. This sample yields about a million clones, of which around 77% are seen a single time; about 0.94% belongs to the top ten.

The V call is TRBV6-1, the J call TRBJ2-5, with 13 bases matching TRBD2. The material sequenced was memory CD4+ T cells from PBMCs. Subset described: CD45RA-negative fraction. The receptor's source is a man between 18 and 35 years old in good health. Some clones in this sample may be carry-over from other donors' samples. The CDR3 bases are TGTGCCACCGGACTAGCGGGAGAGATCGGGGAGACCCAGTACTTC. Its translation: CATGLAGEIGETQYF.